This T cell receptor beta chain is drawn from a study of follicular helper T cells after annual influenza vaccination. Trimming shortened V by 0 bases and J by 6 bases, and 12 bases separated the two germline ends. The CDR3 runs to 14 residues. The germline V gene has CDR1 SGHRS and CDR2 YFSETQ. Time point defined: 2015-2016 season, 7 days after influenza vaccination. Only in-frame clones appear in the TCRdb table, and some are missing; sequencing was by immunoSEQ multiplex PCR. The table has roughly 7,000 clones, around 80% seen once; the top ten hold 1.5% to 2%. The sample consisted of CXCR5+ CD38- circulating T follicular helper cells from blood, taken 7 days after influenza vaccination. Described subset: circulating Tfh, non-naive CD4+CXCR5+PD-1+ (ICOS+CD38+ or ICOS-CD38-). This sequence joins TRBV5-1 and TRBJ1-2; D call uncertain. This TCR came from an adult who received the influenza vaccine. The CDR3 region is CASSLDRLEDGYTF. The CDR3 DNA follows: TGCGCCAGCAGCTTGGATCGTTTAGAGGATGGCTACACCTTC.